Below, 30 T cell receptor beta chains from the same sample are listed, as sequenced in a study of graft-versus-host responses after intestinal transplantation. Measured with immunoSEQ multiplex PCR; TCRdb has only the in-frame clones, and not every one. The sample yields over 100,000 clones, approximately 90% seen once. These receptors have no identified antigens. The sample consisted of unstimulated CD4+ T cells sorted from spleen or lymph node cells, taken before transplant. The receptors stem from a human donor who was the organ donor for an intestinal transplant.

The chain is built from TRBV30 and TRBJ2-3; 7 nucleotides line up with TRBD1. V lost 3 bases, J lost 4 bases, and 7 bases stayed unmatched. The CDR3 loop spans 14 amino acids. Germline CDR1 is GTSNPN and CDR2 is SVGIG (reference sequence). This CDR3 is CAWRGWQGADTQYF. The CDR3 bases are TGTGCCTGGAGGGGGTGGCAGGGGGCAGATACGCAGTATTTT.

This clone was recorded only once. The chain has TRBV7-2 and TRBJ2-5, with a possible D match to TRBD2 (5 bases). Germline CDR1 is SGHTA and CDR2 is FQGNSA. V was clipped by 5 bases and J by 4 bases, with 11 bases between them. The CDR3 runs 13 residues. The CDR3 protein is CASSPRSGETQYF. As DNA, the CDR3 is TGTGCCAGCAGCCCCCGGAGCGGAGAGACCCAGTACTTC.

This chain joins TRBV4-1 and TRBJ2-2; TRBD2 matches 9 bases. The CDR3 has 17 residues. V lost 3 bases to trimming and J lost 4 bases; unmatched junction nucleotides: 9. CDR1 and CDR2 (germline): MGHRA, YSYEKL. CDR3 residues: CASSHPRVAGATGELFF. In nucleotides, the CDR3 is TGCGCCAGCAGCCACCCAAGGGTAGCGGGAGCCACCGGGGAGCTGTTTTTT.

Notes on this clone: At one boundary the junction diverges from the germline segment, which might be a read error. CDR3 region: CASSFSRTGDYGQYF. The DNA of the CDR3 is TGTGCCAGCAGCTTTTCCAGGACAGGGGACTACGGGCAGTACTTC. The V call is TRBV9, the J call TRBJ2-7; 9 bases match TRBD1. The CDR3 has 15 residues. Germline V lookup: CDR1 SGDLS, CDR2 YYNGEE.

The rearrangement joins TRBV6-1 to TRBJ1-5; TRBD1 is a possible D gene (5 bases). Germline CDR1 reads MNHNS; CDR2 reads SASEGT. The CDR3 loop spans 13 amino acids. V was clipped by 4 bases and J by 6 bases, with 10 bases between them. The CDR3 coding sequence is TGTGCCAGCAGTGGCGGGGGAAGTCAGCCCCAGCATTTT. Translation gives CASSGGGSQPQHF.

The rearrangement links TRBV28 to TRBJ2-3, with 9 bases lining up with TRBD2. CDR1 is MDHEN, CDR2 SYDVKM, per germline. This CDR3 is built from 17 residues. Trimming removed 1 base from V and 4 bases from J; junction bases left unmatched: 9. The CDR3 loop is CASSLFIAGAGADTQYF. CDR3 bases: TGTGCCAGCAGTTTATTTATAGCGGGGGCGGGAGCAGATACGCAGTATTTT.

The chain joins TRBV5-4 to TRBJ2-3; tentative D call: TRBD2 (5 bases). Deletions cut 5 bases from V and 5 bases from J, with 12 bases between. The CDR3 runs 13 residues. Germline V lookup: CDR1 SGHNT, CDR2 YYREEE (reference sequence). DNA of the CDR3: TGTGCCAGCAGTCCGATTGGGAGAGATACGCAGTATTTT. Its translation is CASSPIGRDTQYF. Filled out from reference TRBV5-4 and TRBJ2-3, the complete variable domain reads ETGVTQSPTHLIKTRGQQVTLRCSSQSGHNTVSWYQQALGQGPQFIFQYYREEENGRGNFPPRFSGLQFPNYSSELNVNALELDDSALYLCASSPIGRDTQYFGPGTRLTVL.

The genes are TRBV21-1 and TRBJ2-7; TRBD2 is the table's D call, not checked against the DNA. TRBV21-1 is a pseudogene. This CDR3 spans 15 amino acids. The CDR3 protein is CASSTGSGVLSEQYF. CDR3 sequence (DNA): TGTGCCAGCAGCACCGGTAGCGGGGTGCTTAGTGAGCAGTACTTC.

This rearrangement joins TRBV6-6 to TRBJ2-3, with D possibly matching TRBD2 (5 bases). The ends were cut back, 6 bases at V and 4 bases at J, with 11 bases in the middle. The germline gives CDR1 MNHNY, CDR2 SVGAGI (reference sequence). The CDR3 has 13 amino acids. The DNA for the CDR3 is TGTGCCAGCAGCATAAGAGCGGCAGATACGCAGTATTTT. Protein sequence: CASSIRAADTQYF.

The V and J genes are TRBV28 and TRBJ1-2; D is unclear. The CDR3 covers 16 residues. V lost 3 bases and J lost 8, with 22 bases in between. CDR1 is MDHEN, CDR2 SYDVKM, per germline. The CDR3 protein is CASSLSWTKPARGYTF. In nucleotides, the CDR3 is TGTGCCAGCAGTTTGTCGTGGACGAAGCCCGCCCGAGGCTACACCTTC.

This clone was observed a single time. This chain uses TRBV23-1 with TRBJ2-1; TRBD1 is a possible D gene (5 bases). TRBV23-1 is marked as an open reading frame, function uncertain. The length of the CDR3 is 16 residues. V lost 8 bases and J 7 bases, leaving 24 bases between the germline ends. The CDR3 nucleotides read TGCGCCAGCGGGATCACAGGACCTCACAGCTCAAATGAGCAGTTCTTC. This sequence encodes CASGITGPHSSNEQFF.

This CDR3 is CAWSQGADQPQHF. The CDR3 DNA is TGTGCCTGGAGCCAGGGGGCGGATCAGCCCCAGCATTTT. The chain has TRBV30 and TRBJ1-5, with TRBD1 identical over 8 bases. The germline V gene has CDR1 GTSNPN and CDR2 SVGIG (reference sequence). V lost 3 bases and J lost 5; bases outside the gene matches: 3. The CDR3 is 13 residues long.

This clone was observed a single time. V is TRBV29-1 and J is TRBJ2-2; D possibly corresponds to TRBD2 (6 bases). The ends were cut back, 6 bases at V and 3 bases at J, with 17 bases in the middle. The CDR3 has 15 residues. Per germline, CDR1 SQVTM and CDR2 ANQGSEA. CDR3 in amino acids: CSVHDPGRYTGELFF. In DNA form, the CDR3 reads TGCAGCGTACACGATCCCGGGAGATACACCGGGGAGCTGTTTTTT.

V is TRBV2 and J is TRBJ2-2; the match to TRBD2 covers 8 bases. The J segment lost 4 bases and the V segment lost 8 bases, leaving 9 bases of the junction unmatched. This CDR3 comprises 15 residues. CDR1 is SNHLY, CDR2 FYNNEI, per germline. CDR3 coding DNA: TGTGCCAGCCGGGGGCGGGAGGCTTTCACCGGGGAGCTGTTTTTT. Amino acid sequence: CASRGREAFTGELFF.

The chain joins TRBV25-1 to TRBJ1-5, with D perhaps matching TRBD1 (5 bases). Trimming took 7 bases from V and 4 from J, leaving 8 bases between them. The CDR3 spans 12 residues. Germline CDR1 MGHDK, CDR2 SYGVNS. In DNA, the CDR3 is TGTGCCAGCAAGGGGCAGAATCAGCCCCAGCATTTT. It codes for CASKGQNQPQHF.

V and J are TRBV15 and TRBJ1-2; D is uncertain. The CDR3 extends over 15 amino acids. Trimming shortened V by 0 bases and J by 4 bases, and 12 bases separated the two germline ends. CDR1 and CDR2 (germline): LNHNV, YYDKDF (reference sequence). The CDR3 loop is CATSRDLAGLYGYTF. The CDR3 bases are TGTGCCACCAGCAGAGATCTCGCAGGCCTCTATGGCTACACCTTC.

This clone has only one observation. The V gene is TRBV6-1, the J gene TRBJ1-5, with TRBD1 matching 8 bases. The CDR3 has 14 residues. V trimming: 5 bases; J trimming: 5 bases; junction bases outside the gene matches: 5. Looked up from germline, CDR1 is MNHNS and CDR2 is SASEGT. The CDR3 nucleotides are TGTGCCAGCAGTCCCTCAGGGGGCTATCAGCCCCAGCATTTT. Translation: CASSPSGGYQPQHF.

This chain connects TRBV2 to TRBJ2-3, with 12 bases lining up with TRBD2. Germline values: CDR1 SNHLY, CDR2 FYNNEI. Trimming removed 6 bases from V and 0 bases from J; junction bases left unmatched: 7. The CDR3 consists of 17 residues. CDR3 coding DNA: TGTGCCAGCAGCCACGGGACTAGCGGGCCAAGCACAGATACGCAGTATTTT. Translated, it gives CASSHGTSGPSTDTQYF.

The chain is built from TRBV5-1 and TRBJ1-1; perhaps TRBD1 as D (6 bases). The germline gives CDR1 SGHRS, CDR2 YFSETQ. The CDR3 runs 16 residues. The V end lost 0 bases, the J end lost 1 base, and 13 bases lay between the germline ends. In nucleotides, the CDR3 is TGCGCCAGCAGCTTGGCCGTGGGGGCTCCGAACACTGAAGCTTTCTTT. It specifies CASSLAVGAPNTEAFF.

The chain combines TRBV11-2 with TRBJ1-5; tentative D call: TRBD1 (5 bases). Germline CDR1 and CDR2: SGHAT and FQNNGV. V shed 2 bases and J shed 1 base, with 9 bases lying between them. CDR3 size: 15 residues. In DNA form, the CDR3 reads TGTGCCAGCAGCTTAAATTGGGGCAGCAATCAGCCCCAGCATTTT. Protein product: CASSLNWGSNQPQHF.

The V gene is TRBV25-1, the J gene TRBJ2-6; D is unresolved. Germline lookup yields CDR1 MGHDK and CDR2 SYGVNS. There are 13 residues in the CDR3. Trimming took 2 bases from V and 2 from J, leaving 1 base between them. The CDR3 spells CASSEAGANVLTF. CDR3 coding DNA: TGTGCCAGCAGTGAAGCTGGGGCCAACGTCCTGACTTTC.

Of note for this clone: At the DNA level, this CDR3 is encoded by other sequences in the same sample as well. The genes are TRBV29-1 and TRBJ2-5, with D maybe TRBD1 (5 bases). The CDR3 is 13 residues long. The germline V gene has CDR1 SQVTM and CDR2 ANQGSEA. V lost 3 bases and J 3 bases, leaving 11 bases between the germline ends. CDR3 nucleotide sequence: TGCAGCGTTGAGGGTCAGGGAAAAGAGACCCAGTACTTC. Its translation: CSVEGQGKETQYF.

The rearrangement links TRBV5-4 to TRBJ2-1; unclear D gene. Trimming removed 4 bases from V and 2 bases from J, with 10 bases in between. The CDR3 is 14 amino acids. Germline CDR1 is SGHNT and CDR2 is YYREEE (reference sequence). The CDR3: CASSASTTYNEQFF. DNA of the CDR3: TGTGCCAGCAGCGCTAGTACGACCTACAATGAGCAGTTCTTC.

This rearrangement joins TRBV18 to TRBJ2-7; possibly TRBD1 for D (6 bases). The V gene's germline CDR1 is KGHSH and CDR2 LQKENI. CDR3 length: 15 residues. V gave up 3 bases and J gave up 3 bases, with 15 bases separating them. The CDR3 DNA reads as TGTGCCAGCTCACCCCCCGGGACGGGACACTACGAGCAGTACTTC. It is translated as CASSPPGTGHYEQYF.

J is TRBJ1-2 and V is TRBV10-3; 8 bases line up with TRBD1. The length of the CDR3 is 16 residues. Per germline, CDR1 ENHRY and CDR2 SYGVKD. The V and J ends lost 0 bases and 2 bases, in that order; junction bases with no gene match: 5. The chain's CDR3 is CAISESRDRNNYGYTF. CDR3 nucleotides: TGTGCCATCAGTGAGTCCAGGGACAGGAACAACTATGGCTACACCTTC.

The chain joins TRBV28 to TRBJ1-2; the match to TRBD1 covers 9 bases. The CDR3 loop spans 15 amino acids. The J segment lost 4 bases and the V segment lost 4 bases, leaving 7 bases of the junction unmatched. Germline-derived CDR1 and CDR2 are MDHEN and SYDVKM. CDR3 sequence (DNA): TGTGCCAGCAGTTATGGGGACAGGGCTATCTATGGCTACACCTTC. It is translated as CASSYGDRAIYGYTF.

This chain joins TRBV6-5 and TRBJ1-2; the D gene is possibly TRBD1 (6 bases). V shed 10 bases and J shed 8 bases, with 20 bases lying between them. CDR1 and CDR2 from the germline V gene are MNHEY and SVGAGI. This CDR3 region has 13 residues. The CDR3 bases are TGTGCCACCCTAGGTACAGGGACGGGCGGCTACACCTTC. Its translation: CATLGTGTGGYTF.

This CDR3 is CASSHRGQDEKLFF. CDR3 nucleotide sequence: TGTGCCAGCAGCCACAGGGGGCAAGATGAAAAACTGTTTTTT. This chain uses TRBV7-9 with TRBJ1-4, with TRBD1 matching over 9 bases. Germline V gives CDR1 SEHNR, CDR2 FQNEAQ (reference sequence). J lost 6 bases, V lost 5 bases, and 4 bases had no gene match. The CDR3 has 14 amino acids. Full variable domain (missing parts from reference TRBV7-9 and TRBJ1-4): DTGVSQNPRHKITKRGQNVTFRCDPISEHNRLYWYRQTLGQGPEFLTYFQNEAQLEKSRLLSDRFSAERPKGSFSTLEIQRTEQGDSAMYLCASSHRGQDEKLFFGSGTQLSVL.

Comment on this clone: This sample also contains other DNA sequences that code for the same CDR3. CDR3 protein: CASSPRTGGETQYF. CDR3 bases: TGTGCCAGCAGCCCGAGGACAGGGGGAGAGACCCAGTACTTC. The chain combines TRBV7-8 with TRBJ2-5; 10 bases match TRBD1. From germline, CDR1 is SGHVS and CDR2 FQNEAQ. V shed 5 bases, J shed 4 bases, and the junction held 4 bases outside the gene matches. This CDR3 comprises 14 residues.

The CDR3 DNA sequence: TGTGCCAGCAGTGACTGGGACCGCGGGGCGGCCCAGTACTTC. Its protein product is CASSDWDRGAAQYF. The chain recombines TRBV6-1 with TRBJ2-5; D may be TRBD2 (6 bases). In germline, CDR1 is MNHNS, CDR2 SASEGT. The V and J ends lost 3 bases and 9 bases respectively, with 17 bases between them. The CDR3 contains 14 residues.